This TCR beta chain was obtained from a study of cytomegalovirus exposure and HLA in healthy donors. Use of 60 Vbeta and 13 Jbeta primers characterized the PCR. TCRdb's table, derived via immunoSEQ multiplex PCR, lists solely in-frame clones and lacks some. The table has over 200,000 clones, over 65% seen once. CDR1 SQVTM and CDR2 ANQGSEA come from the germline V gene. V lost 7 bases to trimming and J lost 6 bases, with 15 bases between them. CDR3 length equals 12 residues. The sample comprised PBMCs. The TCR originated in a human donor in good health. The chain employs TRBV29-1 and TRBJ1-2; D might be TRBD1 (6 bases). The chain's CDR3 is CSGAVGADGYTF. CDR3 nucleotide sequence: TGCAGCGGCGCAGTGGGGGCGGATGGCTACACCTTC. The full variable domain, completed using reference TRBV29-1 and TRBJ1-2, is SAVISQKPSRDICQRGTSLTIQCQVDSQVTMMFWYRQQPGQSLTLIATANQGSEATYESGFVIDKFPISRPNLTFSTLTVSNMSPEDSSIYLCSGAVGADGYTFGSGTRLTVV.